This TCR beta chain was documented in a study of early T cells in non-severe SARS-CoV-2 infection. This clonotype showed up many times. Antigen: not known. Unique molecular identifier tags were affixed to discrete cDNA molecules. Via MiXCR, TCRdb re-called the 5' RACE reads, giving one row per CDR3 protein. The data show just over 25,000 distinct CDR3 sequences, about 4.7% seen once. Study conclusions and caveats: Using VDJdb, the matching emphasized anti-spike CD8 responses while missing private and CD4 specificities.

Trimming stripped 1 base from V and 0 bases from J, with 11 bases between. The CDR3 consists of 15 residues. Germline values: CDR1 SGHRS, CDR2 YFSETQ. The chain employs TRBV5-1 and TRBJ2-7; D is undetermined. Sequencing was performed on whole blood. The receptor was derived from an adult who was a healthcare worker with PCR-confirmed SARS-CoV-2 infection or an uninfected control (not recorded which). CDR3 in DNA: TGCGCCAGCAGCTTGAACACTGGGGACTCCTACGAGCAGTACTTC. It translates to CASSLNTGDSYEQYF.